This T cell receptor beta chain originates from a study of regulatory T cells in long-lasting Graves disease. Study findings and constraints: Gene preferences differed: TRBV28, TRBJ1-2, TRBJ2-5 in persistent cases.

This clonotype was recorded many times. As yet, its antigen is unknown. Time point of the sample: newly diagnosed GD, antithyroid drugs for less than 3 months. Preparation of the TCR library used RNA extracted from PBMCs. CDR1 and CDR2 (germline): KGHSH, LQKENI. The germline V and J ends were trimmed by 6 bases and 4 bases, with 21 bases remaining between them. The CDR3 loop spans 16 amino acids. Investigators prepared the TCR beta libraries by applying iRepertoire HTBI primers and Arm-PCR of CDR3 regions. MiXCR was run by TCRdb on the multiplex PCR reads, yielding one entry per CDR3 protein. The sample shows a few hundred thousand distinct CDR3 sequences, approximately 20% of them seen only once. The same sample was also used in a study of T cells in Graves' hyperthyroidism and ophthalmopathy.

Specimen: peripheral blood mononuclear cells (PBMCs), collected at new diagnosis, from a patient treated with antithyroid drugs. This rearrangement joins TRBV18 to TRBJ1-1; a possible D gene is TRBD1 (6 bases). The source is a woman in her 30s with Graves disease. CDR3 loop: CASSQPRGRMGTEAFF. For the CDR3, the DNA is TGTGCCAGCTCCCAGCCACGGGGGCGCATGGGCACTGAAGCTTTCTTT. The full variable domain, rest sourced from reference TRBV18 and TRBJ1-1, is NAGVMQNPRHLVRRRGQEARLRCSPMKGHSHVYWYRQLPEEGLKFMVYLQKENIIDESGMPKERFSAEFPKEGPSILRIQQVVRGDSAAYFCASSQPRGRMGTEAFFGQGTRLTVV.